The source of this T cell receptor beta chain is a study of T cell responses to AZD1222 COVID-19 vaccine. Overall study: Pooling of second doses given at about 4 or about 12 weeks was done.

The CDR3 runs 10 residues. The V gene's germline CDR1 is LNHDA and CDR2 SQIVND (reference sequence). The germline V and J ends were trimmed by 8 bases and 8 bases, with 9 bases remaining between them. The table came from immunoSEQ multiplex PCR; TCRdb's copy has only in-frame clones and leaves some out. The sample includes about 57,000 clones, roughly 85% seen only once; the top ten take roughly 19%. The J gene is TRBJ1-2, the V gene TRBV19; maybe TRBD1 (5 bases). This specimen consisted of peripheral blood, obtained on day 0 of AZD1222 vaccination. This sequence originates from an adult in good health. CDR3 region: CASGTVGYTF. The CDR3 DNA is TGTGCCAGTGGGACGGTCGGCTACACCTTC.